Below are 27 T cell receptor beta chains sequenced from a single sample in a study of CD8 T cell repertoires and HIV-1 epitope variants. Profiling relied on immunoSEQ multiplex PCR, and the TCRdb table lists in-frame clones only, not all of them. The table lists tens of thousands of clones, almost 75% of them singletons. Material for sequencing was uncultured baseline CD8+ T cells from peripheral blood mononuclear cells (PBMCs). The receptors were gathered from a male donor with HIV.

The CDR3 sequence: CASGISGNTDTQYF. The CDR3 coding sequence is TGTGCCAGCGGAATTAGCGGGAACACAGATACGCAGTATTTT. The chain uses TRBV13 and TRBJ2-3; 8 bases agree with TRBD2. V shed 8 bases and J 2 bases; nucleotides not matched to a gene: 6. Germline V gene sequence: CDR1 PRHDT, CDR2 FYEKMQ (reference sequence). This CDR3 has 14 residues.

The rearrangement joins TRBV28 to TRBJ2-5; 7 bases are shared with TRBD2. The V gene end was trimmed by 3 bases and the J gene end by 5 bases; junction bases not matched to a gene: 12. Germline-derived CDR1 and CDR2 are MDHEN and SYDVKM. The CDR3 is 16 amino acids. The CDR3 sequence: CASSFYSLMGGETQYF. The CDR3 DNA reads as TGTGCCAGCAGTTTCTACTCTTTGATGGGGGGGGAGACCCAGTACTTC.

The chain combines TRBV30 with TRBJ1-5, with D possibly matching TRBD1 (6 bases). There are 16 residues in the CDR3. Trimming left V 0 bases short and J 1 base short, with 13 bases between. Looked up from germline, CDR1 is GTSNPN and CDR2 is SVGIG (reference sequence). The CDR3 sequence is CAWSVKQGKSNQPQHF. The CDR3 DNA follows: TGTGCCTGGAGTGTTAAACAGGGTAAGAGCAATCAGCCCCAGCATTTT.

This chain uses TRBV19 with TRBJ1-4; D uncertain. The CDR3 has 12 residues. CDR1 and CDR2 (germline): LNHDA, SQIVND (reference sequence). The ends were cut back, 5 bases at V and 6 bases at J, with 7 bases in the middle. The CDR3 nucleotides are TGTGCCAGTAGTTGGGATTATGAAAAACTGTTTTTT. Translated, it gives CASSWDYEKLFF.

The rearrangement uses TRBV15 and TRBJ2-4, with 9 bases fitting TRBD2. J was trimmed by 0 bases and V by 0 bases; bases with no gene match: 9. This CDR3 region has 19 residues. Germline lookup yields CDR1 LNHNV and CDR2 YYDKDF (reference sequence). Here the CDR3 reads CATSRDQRTSDLAKNIQYF. The CDR3 nucleotides read TGTGCCACCAGCAGAGATCAGAGGACTAGCGATTTAGCCAAAAACATTCAGTACTTC.

The chain has TRBV9 and TRBJ1-5; a weak D match, TRBD1 (5 bases). The CDR3 consists of 13 residues. Germline CDR1 reads SGDLS; CDR2 reads YYNGEE. The V end lost 4 bases, the J end lost 9 bases, and 14 bases lay between the germline ends. The DNA of the CDR3 is TGTGCCAGCAGCCCTGACAGTCAGGGGCCCCAGCATTTT. Amino acids: CASSPDSQGPQHF.

This clone was detected a few times. The genes are TRBV15 and TRBJ2-5, with TRBD1 matching 8 bases. The CDR3 totals 15 residues. Germline values: CDR1 LNHNV, CDR2 YYDKDF (reference sequence). V lost 5 bases to trimming and J lost 4 bases; unmatched junction nucleotides: 9. CDR3 in amino acids: CATSGAQGGLETQYF. Written as DNA, the CDR3 is TGTGCCACCAGCGGGGCACAGGGGGGATTAGAGACCCAGTACTTC.

The J gene is TRBJ2-5, the V gene TRBV19; 10 nucleotides match TRBD1. CDR1 is LNHDA, CDR2 SQIVND, per germline (reference sequence). This CDR3 spans 13 amino acids. V lost 4 bases and J lost 5; bases outside the gene matches: 1. The CDR3 coding sequence is TGTGCCAGTAGTAGGGGACAGGGGGAGACCCAGTACTTC. It codes for CASSRGQGETQYF.

This chain connects TRBV27 to TRBJ2-1; 10 positions match TRBD1. V shed 5 bases, J shed 1 base, and the junction held 17 bases outside the gene matches. This CDR3 has 20 amino acids. The germline V gene has CDR1 MNHEY and CDR2 SMNVEV (reference sequence). This chain's CDR3 is CASSADRGRAGGRSYNEQFF. CDR3 DNA sequence: TGTGCCAGCAGTGCCGACAGGGGGCGCGCAGGCGGGAGGTCCTACAATGAGCAGTTCTTC.

The chain combines TRBV29-1 with TRBJ2-3, with TRBD2 matching over 10 bases. V gave up 6 bases and J gave up 0 bases; unmatched junction bases: 3. The germline V gene encodes CDR1 SQVTM and CDR2 ANQGSEA. The CDR3 extends over 14 amino acids. The CDR3 protein is CSVQAGGSTDTQYF. The DNA of the CDR3 is TGCAGCGTCCAAGCGGGAGGGAGCACAGATACGCAGTATTTT.

This clone turned up a few times. The chain is built from TRBV15 and TRBJ2-5; D ambiguous. CDR1 is LNHNV and CDR2 is YYDKDF in the germline V gene (reference sequence). This CDR3 contains 13 residues. Trimming pared 0 bases from V and 1 base from J, leaving 3 bases between. CDR3 bases: TGTGCCACCAGCAGAGACGGCCAAGAGACCCAGTACTTC. It yields the protein CATSRDGQETQYF.

The rearrangement uses TRBV7-8 and TRBJ1-3, with D possibly matching TRBD1 (5 bases). CDR1 SGHVS and CDR2 FQNEAQ come from the germline V gene. The V end lost 1 base, the J end lost 6 bases, and 13 bases lay between the germline ends. The CDR3 consists of 15 residues. This CDR3 is CASSLGQAQENTIYF. The CDR3 DNA is TGTGCCAGCAGCTTAGGTCAAGCACAGGAAAACACCATATATTTT.

The V and J genes are TRBV5-1 and TRBJ2-7; D might be TRBD2 (6 bases). Trimming stripped 1 base from V and 5 bases from J, with 13 bases between. The length of the CDR3 is 14 residues. Germline assignment: CDR1 SGHRS and CDR2 YFSETQ. The CDR3 region has the DNA TGCGCCAGCAGCTTGACGCTAGCGAGTAACGAGCAGTACTTC. Translation gives CASSLTLASNEQYF.

The chain has TRBV9 and TRBJ2-3; 7 nucleotides align to TRBD2. Unmatched junction bases numbered 7, after V lost 3 bases and J lost 3 bases. Germline CDR1 reads SGDLS; CDR2 reads YYNGEE. The CDR3 runs to 15 residues. The CDR3 DNA sequence: TGTGCCAGCAGCGCAGACGGGAGGAAGACAGATACGCAGTATTTT. It codes for CASSADGRKTDTQYF.

This chain connects TRBV11-2 to TRBJ2-1, with D possibly matching TRBD2 (6 bases). CDR3 length: 15 amino acids. Looked up from germline, CDR1 is SGHAT and CDR2 is FQNNGV. Trimming shortened V by 5 bases and J by 5 bases, and 16 bases separated the two germline ends. CDR3 in amino acids: CASSPFKLAHNEQFF. The CDR3, as DNA: TGTGCCAGCAGCCCCTTTAAACTAGCACACAATGAGCAGTTCTTC.

The chain recombines TRBV10-3 with TRBJ2-7, with 10 bases lining up with TRBD1. The CDR3 consists of 13 residues. After removal of 10 bases from V and 9 bases from J, the junction contained 12 bases not matched to a gene. Germline lookup yields CDR1 ENHRY and CDR2 SYGVKD. CDR3 nucleotides: TGTGCCACCTGGGACAGGGGTACGGCTGGGCAGTACTTC. Its protein product is CATWDRGTAGQYF.

J is TRBJ1-2 and V is TRBV29-1; 8 bases line up with TRBD1. This CDR3 spans 14 amino acids. Germline CDR1 and CDR2: SQVTM and ANQGSEA. The trim removed 5 bases at V and 4 bases at J, leaving 9 bases unmatched. The CDR3, as DNA: TGCAGCGTTACCAGGGGGCATTCGCGCTATGGCTACACCTTC. Amino acid sequence: CSVTRGHSRYGYTF. The whole variable domain, remainder taken from reference TRBV29-1 and TRBJ1-2, is SAVISQKPSRDICQRGTSLTIQCQVDSQVTMMFWYRQQPGQSLTLIATANQGSEATYESGFVIDKFPISRPNLTFSTLTVSNMSPEDSSIYLCSVTRGHSRYGYTFGSGTRLTVV.

The chain employs TRBV6-5 and TRBJ1-1, with D possibly being TRBD1 (5 bases). The CDR3 consists of 16 residues. V was pared by 2 bases and J by 5 bases, with 18 bases between. CDR1 MNHEY and CDR2 SVGAGI come from the germline V gene. The CDR3 protein is CASSYPPGGVRTEAFF. Here the CDR3 DNA reads TGTGCCAGCAGTTACCCCCCCGGGGGGGTCAGAACTGAAGCTTTCTTT.

The V call is TRBV4-3, the J call TRBJ2-1, with D possibly matching TRBD2 (6 bases). CDR1 and CDR2 from the germline V gene are LGHNA and YSLEER. Deletions cut 0 bases from V and 5 bases from J, with 8 bases between. The CDR3 contains 14 residues. The CDR3 DNA follows: TGCGCCAGCAGCCAAGATTCGGGGGACAATGAGCAGTTCTTC. Translation gives CASSQDSGDNEQFF.

This chain links TRBV27 with TRBJ2-1; a possible D gene is TRBD2 (5 bases). Trimming removed 2 bases at V and 2 bases at J, with 13 bases between. This CDR3 has 16 amino acids. Germline CDR1 and CDR2: MNHEY and SMNVEV (reference sequence). Here the CDR3 reads CASSLRSLATYNEQFF. The DNA of the CDR3 is TGTGCCAGCAGTTTAAGGAGTCTAGCTACCTACAATGAGCAGTTCTTC.

This clone was recorded only once. The V call is TRBV4-2, the J call TRBJ2-7, with TRBD1 identical over 9 bases. Germline V gene data show CDR1 as LGHNA and CDR2 as YNFKEQ. The J segment lost 2 bases and the V segment lost 3 bases, leaving 11 bases of the junction unmatched. CDR3 size: 17 residues. CDR3 bases: TGTGCCAGCAGCCATAATACCGGGACAGGGAACCCCTACGAGCAGTACTTC. Translating gives CASSHNTGTGNPYEQYF.

The J gene is TRBJ2-7, the V gene TRBV7-2; no firm D call. Between the trimmed V and J ends, which lost 2 bases and 7 bases, there was a span of 9 bases. CDR3 length: 12 residues. CDR1 is SGHTA, CDR2 FQGNSA, per germline. CDR3 bases: TGTGCCAGCAGCTTAAGTCCTAGGGAGCAGTACTTC. Amino acids: CASSLSPREQYF. The whole variable domain, remainder taken from reference TRBV7-2 and TRBJ2-7, is GAGVSQSPSNKVTEKGKDVELRCDPISGHTALYWYRQSLGQGLEFLIYFQGNSAPDKSGLPSDRFSAERTGGSVSTLTIQRTQQEDSAVYLCASSLSPREQYFGPGTRLTVT.

The CDR3 sequence is CASSVAGGRTDTQYF. The DNA for the CDR3 is TGTGCCAGCAGCGTAGCAGGGGGAAGGACAGATACGCAGTATTTT. The V gene is TRBV9, the J gene TRBJ2-3; 7 bases fit TRBD1. This CDR3 is built from 15 residues. V trimming: 0 bases; J trimming: 3 bases; junction bases outside the gene matches: 4. Germline V gene lookup returns CDR1 SGDLS and CDR2 YYNGEE.

The J gene is TRBJ1-3, the V gene TRBV19; D is undetermined. V was clipped by 5 bases and J by 2 bases, with 10 bases between them. This CDR3 spans 14 amino acids. In germline, CDR1 is LNHDA, CDR2 SQIVND (reference sequence). CDR3 in amino acids: CASSAQNTGNTIYF. Written as DNA, the CDR3 is TGTGCCAGTAGTGCACAAAACACTGGAAACACCATATATTTT.

This clone appeared once. This chain joins TRBV30 and TRBJ1-6; possible D gene TRBD1, 5 bases. Trimming took 3 bases from V and 4 from J, leaving 16 bases between them. The germline V gene has CDR1 GTSNPN and CDR2 SVGIG (reference sequence). The length of the CDR3 is 16 residues. In DNA form, the CDR3 reads TGTGCCTGGAGCCCCGCAGTAGGGGCATATAATTCACCCCTCCACTTT. As protein: CAWSPAVGAYNSPLHF.

J is TRBJ2-1 and V is TRBV6-4, with a tentative D call TRBD1 (5 bases). Germline V CDR1 and CDR2: MRHNA, SNTAGT. V was trimmed by 7 bases and J by 0 bases, leaving 13 bases between them. The CDR3 length is 15 residues. CDR3 loop: CASKTEYSSYNEQFF. The CDR3 nucleotides are TGTGCCAGCAAGACAGAGTATAGCTCCTACAATGAGCAGTTCTTC.

The genes are TRBV2 and TRBJ1-1; no clear D. The CDR3 runs 12 residues. Trimming removed 8 bases from V and 5 bases from J, with 12 bases in between. Germline lookup yields CDR1 SNHLY and CDR2 FYNNEI. CDR3: CASCGPGTEAFF. The CDR3 DNA reads TGTGCCAGCTGTGGTCCGGGGACTGAAGCTTTCTTT.